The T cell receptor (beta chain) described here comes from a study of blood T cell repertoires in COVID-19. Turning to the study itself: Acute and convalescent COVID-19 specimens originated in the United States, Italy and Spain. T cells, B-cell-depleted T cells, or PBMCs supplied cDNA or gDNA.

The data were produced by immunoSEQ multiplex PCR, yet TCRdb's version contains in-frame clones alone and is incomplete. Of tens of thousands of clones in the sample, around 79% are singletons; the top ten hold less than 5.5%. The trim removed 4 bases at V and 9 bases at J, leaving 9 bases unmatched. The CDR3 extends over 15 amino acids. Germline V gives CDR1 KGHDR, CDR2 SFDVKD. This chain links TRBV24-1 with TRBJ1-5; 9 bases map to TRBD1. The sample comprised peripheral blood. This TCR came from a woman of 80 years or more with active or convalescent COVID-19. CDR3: CATSDGGTGSVPQHF. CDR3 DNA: TGTGCCACCAGTGACGGTGGGACAGGGTCCGTGCCCCAGCATTTT.